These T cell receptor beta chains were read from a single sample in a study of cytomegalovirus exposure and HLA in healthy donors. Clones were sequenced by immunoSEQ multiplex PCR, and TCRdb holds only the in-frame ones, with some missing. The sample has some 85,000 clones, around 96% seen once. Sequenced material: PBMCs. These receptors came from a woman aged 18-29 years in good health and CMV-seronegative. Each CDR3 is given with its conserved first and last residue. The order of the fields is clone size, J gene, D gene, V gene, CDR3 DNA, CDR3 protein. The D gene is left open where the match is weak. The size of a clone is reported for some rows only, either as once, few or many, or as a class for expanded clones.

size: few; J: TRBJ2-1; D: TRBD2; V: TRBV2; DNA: TGTGCCAGCCCTGCGGGAGCTGATCTTTCATACAATGAGCAGTTCTTC; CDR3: CASPAGADLSYNEQFF
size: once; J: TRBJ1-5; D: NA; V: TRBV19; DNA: TGTGCCAGTAGTAGGACGTCGAGGGCTTCCAATCAGCCCCAGCATTTT; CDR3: CASSRTSRASNQPQHF
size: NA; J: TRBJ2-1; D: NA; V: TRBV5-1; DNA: TGCGCCAGCAGCAATTCTCCCAGCTCCTACAATGAGCAGTTCTTC; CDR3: CASSNSPSSYNEQFF
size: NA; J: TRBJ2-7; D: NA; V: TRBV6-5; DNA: TGTGCCAGCAGTTACCGTAGCGACTACGAGCAGTACTTC; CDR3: CASSYRSDYEQYF
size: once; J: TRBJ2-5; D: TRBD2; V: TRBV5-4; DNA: TGTGCCAGCAGTCCGAGCGTGATTGCGGGAGACTCTTACTTC; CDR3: CASSPSVIAGDSYF
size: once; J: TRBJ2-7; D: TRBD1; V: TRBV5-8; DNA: TGTGCCAGCAGCAGGGACAGAGAACAGTACTTC; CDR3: CASSRDREQYF
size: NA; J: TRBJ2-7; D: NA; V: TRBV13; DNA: TGTGCCAGCATGTTAATTTCCTCCTACGAGCAGTACTTC; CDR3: CASMLISSYEQYF
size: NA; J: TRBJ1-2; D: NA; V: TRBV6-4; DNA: TGTGCCAGCAACCTACAGGGAGCTCCCTATGGCTACACCTTC; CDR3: CASNLQGAPYGYTF
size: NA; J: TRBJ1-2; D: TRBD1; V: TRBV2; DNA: TGTGCCAGCAGCGATGGACAGGGGCCTCCCCATGGCTACACCTTC; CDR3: CASSDGQGPPHGYTF
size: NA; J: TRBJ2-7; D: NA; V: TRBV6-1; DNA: TGTGCCAGCAGTGAAAAGGGGTCTTCCTACGAGCAGTACTTC; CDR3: CASSEKGSSYEQYF
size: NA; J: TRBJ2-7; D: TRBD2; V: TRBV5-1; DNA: TGCGCCAGCAGCTCCCAGGGAGGGTACGAGCAGTACTTC; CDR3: CASSSQGGYEQYF
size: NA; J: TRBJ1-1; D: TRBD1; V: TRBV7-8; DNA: TGTGCCAGCAGCTTGGTAGGTGGGGTCCGGGACAGGGAGGATTTGAGTGAAGCTTTCTTT; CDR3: CASSLVGGVRDREDLSEAFF
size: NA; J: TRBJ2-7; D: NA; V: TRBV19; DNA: TGTGCCAGTAGTATAGCGGCGGGCCATTCCTACGAGCAGTACTTC; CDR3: CASSIAAGHSYEQYF
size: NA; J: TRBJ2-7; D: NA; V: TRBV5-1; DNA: TGCGCCAGCAGCTTAGGAGGCTACGAGCAGTACTTC; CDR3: CASSLGGYEQYF
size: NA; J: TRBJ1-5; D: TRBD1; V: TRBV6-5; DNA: TGTGCCAGCAGTTACAGGGGGCAGGGTCAGCCCCAGCATTTT; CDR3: CASSYRGQGQPQHF
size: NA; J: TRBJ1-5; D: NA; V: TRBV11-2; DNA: TGTGCCAGCAGCTTATTGGGGACATCTGGCCAGCCCCAGCATTTT; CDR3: CASSLLGTSGQPQHF
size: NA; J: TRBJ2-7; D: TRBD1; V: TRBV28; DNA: TGTGCCAGCAGGCCCGGGACAGGACCGGCCGATTTTTATTTC; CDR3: CASRPGTGPADFYF
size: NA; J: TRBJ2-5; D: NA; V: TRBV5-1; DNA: TGCGCCAGCAGCTTGAACAGCCAAGAGACCCAGTACTTC; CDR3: CASSLNSQETQYF
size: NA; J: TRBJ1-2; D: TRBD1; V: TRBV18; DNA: TGTGCCAGCTCACCGGGGTCAGGGGGCGCATCCTATGGCTACACCTTC; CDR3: CASSPGSGGASYGYTF
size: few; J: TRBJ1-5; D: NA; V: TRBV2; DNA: TGTGCCAGCAGTGCGGAGCGGAATCAGCCCCAGCATTTT; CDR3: CASSAERNQPQHF
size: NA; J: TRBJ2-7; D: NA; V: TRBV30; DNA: TGTGCCTGGAGTGTATTAGGGGACGAGCAGTACTTC; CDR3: CAWSVLGDEQYF
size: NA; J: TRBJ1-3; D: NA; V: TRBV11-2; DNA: TGTGCCAGCAGCTTAGTTGCAGGGGCTGTCTCTGGAAACACCATATATTTT; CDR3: CASSLVAGAVSGNTIYF
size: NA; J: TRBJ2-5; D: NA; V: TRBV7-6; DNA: TGTGCCAGCAGCTTATTAGGAGCTCAAGAGACCCAGTACTTC; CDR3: CASSLLGAQETQYF
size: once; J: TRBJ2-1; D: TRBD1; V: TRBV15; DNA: TGTGCCACCACTAGGGACAGGGGGATCGAATACGAGCAGTTCTTC; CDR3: CATTRDRGIEYEQFF
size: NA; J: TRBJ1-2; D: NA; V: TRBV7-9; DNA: TGTGCCAGCAGCGTCAATCGGGGCTACACCTTC; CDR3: CASSVNRGYTF
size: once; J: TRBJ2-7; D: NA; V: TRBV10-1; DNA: TGCGCCAGCAGGGACAGACCACTAAGGCCGACGTTC; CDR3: CASRDRPLRPTF
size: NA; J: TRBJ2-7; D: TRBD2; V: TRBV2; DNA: TGTGCCAGCAGTTCTAGCGGGAGGGCCGACTACGAGCAGTACTTC; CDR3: CASSSSGRADYEQYF
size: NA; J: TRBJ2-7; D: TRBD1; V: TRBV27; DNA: TGTGCCAGCGCCTCTGGGACAGGAACCTACGAGCAGTACTTC; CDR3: CASASGTGTYEQYF
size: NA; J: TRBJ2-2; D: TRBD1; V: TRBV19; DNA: TGTGCCAGCAGACAGGGACACACCGGGGAGCTGTTTTTT; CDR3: CASRQGHTGELFF